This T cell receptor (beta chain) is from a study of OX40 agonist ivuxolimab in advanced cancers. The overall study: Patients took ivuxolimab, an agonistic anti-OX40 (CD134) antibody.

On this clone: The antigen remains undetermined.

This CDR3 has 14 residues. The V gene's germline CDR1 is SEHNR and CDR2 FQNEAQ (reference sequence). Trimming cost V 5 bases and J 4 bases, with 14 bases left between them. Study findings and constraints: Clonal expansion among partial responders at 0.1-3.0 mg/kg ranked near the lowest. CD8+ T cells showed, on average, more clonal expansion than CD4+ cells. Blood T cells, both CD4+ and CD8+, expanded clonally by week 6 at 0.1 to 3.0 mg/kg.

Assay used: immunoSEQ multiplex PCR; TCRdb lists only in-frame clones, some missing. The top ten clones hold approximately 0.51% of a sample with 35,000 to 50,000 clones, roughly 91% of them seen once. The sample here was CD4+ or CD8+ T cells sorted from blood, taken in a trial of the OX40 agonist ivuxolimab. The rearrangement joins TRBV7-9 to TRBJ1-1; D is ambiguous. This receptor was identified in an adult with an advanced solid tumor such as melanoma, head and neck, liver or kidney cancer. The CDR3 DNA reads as TGTGCCAGCAGCCTGGAGCTCCGGGGCACTGAAGCTTTCTTT. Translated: CASSLELRGTEAFF.